A selection of T cell receptor beta chains follows, all from one sample in a study of blood T cell repertoires in COVID-19. Sequenced by immunoSEQ multiplex PCR; TCRdb stores in-frame clones only, minus some. The repertoire includes some 390,000 clones, around nine tenths of them detected once, and 1.5% to 2% sits in the top ten. Sequencing input: PBMCs or T cells enriched from blood (not recorded which). The receptors come from a woman aged 25 to 39 who had recovered from COVID-19. CDR3s include the opening cysteine and the closing phenylalanine or tryptophan. A D gene is named only where the DNA matches it firmly. Clone size is given for some rows only: seen once, a few or many times, or a class if the clone is expanded.

CDR3 length: 14
J gene: TRBJ1-1
V gene: TRBV19
D gene: TRBD1
clone size: .
CDR3 DNA: TGTGCCAGTAGTACGGGACAGGGCTACACTGAAGCTTTCTTT
CDR3 protein: CASSTGQGYTEAFF

CDR3 length: 15
J gene: TRBJ1-1
V gene: TRBV3-1/TRBV3-2
D gene: .
clone size: few
CDR3 DNA: TGTGCCAGCACCAACGGAGGAAAGATAAGGACTGAAGCTTTCTTT
CDR3 protein: CASTNGGKIRTEAFF

CDR3 length: 13
J gene: TRBJ1-5
V gene: TRBV6-5
D gene: .
clone size: .
CDR3 DNA: TGTGCCAGCAGTCTGGAGCCGAATCAGCCCCAGCATTTT
CDR3 protein: CASSLEPNQPQHF

CDR3 length: 17
J gene: TRBJ1-3
V gene: TRBV19
D gene: .
clone size: once
CDR3 DNA: TGTGCCAGTAGTATAATGTCTAGCAGGACGTCTGGAAACACCATATATTTT
CDR3 protein: CASSIMSSRTSGNTIYF

CDR3 length: 15
J gene: TRBJ1-2
V gene: TRBV4-2
D gene: .
clone size: once
CDR3 DNA: TGTGCCAGCAGCCAAGATTCGCCAGGCAACTATGGCTACACCTTC
CDR3 protein: CASSQDSPGNYGYTF

CDR3 length: 12
J gene: TRBJ2-7
V gene: TRBV30
D gene: .
clone size: .
CDR3 DNA: TGTGCCTGGAGGAGGGGGAAGGACGAGCAGTACTTC
CDR3 protein: CAWRRGKDEQYF

CDR3 length: 15
J gene: TRBJ2-7
V gene: TRBV5-1
D gene: TRBD1
clone size: .
CDR3 DNA: TGCGCCAGCAGCGACACCGGGACAGGGTTTGGCGAGCAGTACTTC
CDR3 protein: CASSDTGTGFGEQYF

CDR3 length: 14
J gene: TRBJ1-1
V gene: TRBV7-9
D gene: .
clone size: once
CDR3 DNA: TGTGCCAGCAGCTTATCCGGTTCGAACACTGAAGCTTTCTTT
CDR3 protein: CASSLSGSNTEAFF

CDR3 length: 16
J gene: TRBJ1-2
V gene: TRBV4-1
D gene: .
clone size: .
CDR3 DNA: TGCGCCAGCAGCCAAGGTCGTAGTCGATCGAACTATGGCTACACCTTC
CDR3 protein: CASSQGRSRSNYGYTF

CDR3 length: 13
J gene: TRBJ2-7
V gene: TRBV11-2
D gene: .
clone size: .
CDR3 DNA: TGTGCCAGCAGCTTAGATCAGGGGAACGAGCAGTACTTC
CDR3 protein: CASSLDQGNEQYF

CDR3 length: 14
J gene: TRBJ1-6
V gene: TRBV18
D gene: TRBD1
clone size: .
CDR3 DNA: TGTGCCAGCTCACGGAACAGGGGTAATTCACCCCTCCACTTT
CDR3 protein: CASSRNRGNSPLHF

CDR3 length: 15
J gene: TRBJ2-7
V gene: TRBV24-1
D gene: .
clone size: few
CDR3 DNA: TGTGCCACCAGTGATTCAAGACTTAGCTCCTACGAGCAGTACTTC
CDR3 protein: CATSDSRLSSYEQYF

CDR3 length: 15
J gene: TRBJ2-6
V gene: TRBV2
D gene: .
clone size: .
CDR3 DNA: TGTGCCAGCAGTGAAGAGGCGGCCGGGGCCAACGTCCTGACTTTC
CDR3 protein: CASSEEAAGANVLTF

CDR3 length: 13
J gene: TRBJ1-2
V gene: TRBV5-1
D gene: TRBD1
clone size: .
CDR3 DNA: TGCGCCAGCAGCAGGACAGGAAGCTATGGCTACACCTTC
CDR3 protein: CASSRTGSYGYTF

CDR3 length: 12
J gene: TRBJ2-7
V gene: TRBV11-2
D gene: .
clone size: .
CDR3 DNA: TGTGCCAGCAGCTTTAGATTTGACGAGCAGTACTTC
CDR3 protein: CASSFRFDEQYF

CDR3 length: 12
J gene: TRBJ1-1
V gene: TRBV4-1
D gene: .
clone size: .
CDR3 DNA: TGCGCCAGCAGCCAGGGGGCGTCTGAAGCTTTCTTT
CDR3 protein: CASSQGASEAFF

CDR3 length: 16
J gene: TRBJ1-6
V gene: TRBV5-1
D gene: .
clone size: .
CDR3 DNA: TGCGCCAGCACCAACTACGGGCCCCAGGGCAATTCACCCCTCCACTTT
CDR3 protein: CASTNYGPQGNSPLHF

CDR3 length: 15
J gene: TRBJ2-1
V gene: TRBV25-1
D gene: .
clone size: .
CDR3 DNA: TGTGCCAGCAGTGATGGGCAGGTTCCCTACAATGAGCAGTTCTTC
CDR3 protein: CASSDGQVPYNEQFF

CDR3 length: 15
J gene: TRBJ2-3
V gene: TRBV3-1/TRBV3-2
D gene: .
clone size: .
CDR3 DNA: TGTGCCAGCAGCCAAGGCAGGGGAGTAACAGATACGCAGTATTTT
CDR3 protein: CASSQGRGVTDTQYF

CDR3 length: 14
J gene: TRBJ1-5
V gene: TRBV28
D gene: TRBD1
clone size: .
CDR3 DNA: TGTGCCAGCAGTCGCGGACAGGTCAATCAGCCCCAGCATTTT
CDR3 protein: CASSRGQVNQPQHF

CDR3 length: 14
J gene: TRBJ1-2
V gene: TRBV7-9
D gene: TRBD1
clone size: .
CDR3 DNA: TGTGCCAGCCGGATAACCGGGACAGGATATGGCTACACCTTC
CDR3 protein: CASRITGTGYGYTF

CDR3 length: 12
J gene: TRBJ1-4
V gene: TRBV11-3
D gene: .
clone size: few
CDR3 DNA: TGTGCCAGAACGGAACTACTGGAAAAACTGTTTTTT
CDR3 protein: CARTELLEKLFF

CDR3 length: 13
J gene: TRBJ2-1
V gene: TRBV11-3
D gene: TRBD2
clone size: .
CDR3 DNA: TGTGCCAGCAGCTTGGGGACTAGCGGGCCGCAGTTCTTC
CDR3 protein: CASSLGTSGPQFF

CDR3 length: 13
J gene: TRBJ2-7
V gene: TRBV18
D gene: .
clone size: few
CDR3 DNA: TGTGCCAGCTCACCCAGGGAAGGCTACGAGCAGTACTTC
CDR3 protein: CASSPREGYEQYF

CDR3 length: 14
J gene: TRBJ2-1
V gene: TRBV5-1
D gene: .
clone size: .
CDR3 DNA: TGCGCCAGCAAAGACGGGAGCTCCTACAATGAGCAGTTCTTC
CDR3 protein: CASKDGSSYNEQFF

CDR3 length: 14
J gene: TRBJ2-3
V gene: TRBV6-4
D gene: .
clone size: .
CDR3 DNA: TGTGCCAGCAGTGACGAGGGTTCCACAGATACGCAGTATTTT
CDR3 protein: CASSDEGSTDTQYF

CDR3 length: 17
J gene: TRBJ1-4
V gene: TRBV29-1
D gene: .
clone size: .
CDR3 DNA: TGCAGCGTGTGGTATGCGCAACCGACAGGAGGAGGCGAAAAACTGTTTTTT
CDR3 protein: CSVWYAQPTGGGEKLFF

CDR3 length: 16
J gene: TRBJ2-1
V gene: TRBV19
D gene: TRBD2
clone size: .
CDR3 DNA: TGTGCCAGTAGAAACTCGCCAGCGGGGTCAAGCAATGAGCAGTTCTTC
CDR3 protein: CASRNSPAGSSNEQFF

CDR3 length: 15
J gene: TRBJ1-5
V gene: TRBV19
D gene: .
clone size: .
CDR3 DNA: TGTGCCAGTAGCCCTAGACAGTATAGCAATCAGCCCCAGCATTTT
CDR3 protein: CASSPRQYSNQPQHF

CDR3 length: 13
J gene: TRBJ2-3
V gene: TRBV2
D gene: TRBD1
clone size: .
CDR3 DNA: TGTGCCAGCATAGGGACAGGGCTGGATACGCAGTATTTT
CDR3 protein: CASIGTGLDTQYF

CDR3 length: 17
J gene: TRBJ2-7
V gene: TRBV7-9
D gene: .
clone size: .
CDR3 DNA: TGTGCCAGCAGCTTAGCCGTTTTGACAGAACGATTTTACGAGCAGTACTTC
CDR3 protein: CASSLAVLTERFYEQYF

CDR3 length: 14
J gene: TRBJ1-4
V gene: TRBV29-1
D gene: .
clone size: .
CDR3 DNA: TGCAGCGTGACCGTAGCGAGAGGAAGGGAAAAACTGTTTTTT
CDR3 protein: CSVTVARGREKLFF

CDR3 length: 14
J gene: TRBJ1-2
V gene: TRBV6-6
D gene: .
clone size: .
CDR3 DNA: TGTGCCAGCAACGGACAGAGAAATAACTATGGCTACACCTTC
CDR3 protein: CASNGQRNNYGYTF

CDR3 length: 14
J gene: TRBJ1-1
V gene: TRBV5-6
D gene: TRBD1
clone size: .
CDR3 DNA: TGTGCCAGCAGCAAGGGACAGGGGCCGAAGAAAGCTTTCTTT
CDR3 protein: CASSKGQGPKKAFF

CDR3 length: 18
J gene: TRBJ2-7
V gene: TRBV11-2
D gene: TRBD2
clone size: .
CDR3 DNA: TGTGCCAGCAGCTCCTTAGCGGGGGCCCTCTTGAGAGTGAGGGAGCAGTACTTC
CDR3 protein: CASSSLAGALLRVREQYF

CDR3 length: 15
J gene: TRBJ2-7
V gene: TRBV2
D gene: TRBD1
clone size: .
CDR3 DNA: TGTGCCAGCGAAGATAGGGCAGGGGGCGGCTACGAGCAGTACTTC
CDR3 protein: CASEDRAGGGYEQYF

CDR3 length: 13
J gene: TRBJ1-2
V gene: TRBV24-1
D gene: TRBD1
clone size: .
CDR3 DNA: TGTGCCACCAGTACAGGGGCGGGCTATGGCTACACCTTC
CDR3 protein: CATSTGAGYGYTF

CDR3 length: 20
J gene: TRBJ1-2
V gene: TRBV27
D gene: .
clone size: .
CDR3 DNA: TGTGCCAGCAGTCCTAAAAACAGGGTTGGGTACTTGGGTGGGTACTATGGCTACACCTTC
CDR3 protein: CASSPKNRVGYLGGYYGYTF

CDR3 length: 16
J gene: TRBJ2-2
V gene: TRBV27
D gene: .
clone size: .
CDR3 DNA: TGTGCCAGCAGTTTAGGTTTGGGCAGGGCGGAGGGGGAGCTGTTTTTT
CDR3 protein: CASSLGLGRAEGELFF

CDR3 length: 15
J gene: TRBJ1-3
V gene: TRBV9
D gene: .
clone size: once
CDR3 DNA: TGTGCCAGCAGCGTAGGCCTGGGCGTTGGAAACACCATATATTTT
CDR3 protein: CASSVGLGVGNTIYF

CDR3 length: 13
J gene: TRBJ2-7
V gene: TRBV7-8
D gene: .
clone size: .
CDR3 DNA: TGTGCCAGCAGCTTAGCGCGGGCCTACGAGCAGTACTTC
CDR3 protein: CASSLARAYEQYF

CDR3 length: 14
J gene: TRBJ2-2
V gene: TRBV6-4
D gene: TRBD2
clone size: .
CDR3 DNA: TGTGCCAGCCGGACTAGCGGGACGGCCGGGGAGCTGTTTTTT
CDR3 protein: CASRTSGTAGELFF

CDR3 length: 12
J gene: TRBJ1-4
V gene: TRBV12-3/TRBV12-4
D gene: .
clone size: few
CDR3 DNA: TGTGCCAGCTGGGGGGACCGGGAAAAACTGTTTTTT
CDR3 protein: CASWGDREKLFF

CDR3 length: 12
J gene: TRBJ2-1
V gene: TRBV29-1
D gene: TRBD1
clone size: .
CDR3 DNA: TGCAGCGTTGAAGTGACACAGGGGGCTCCGTTCTTC
CDR3 protein: CSVEVTQGAPFF

CDR3 length: 17
J gene: TRBJ1-1
V gene: TRBV2
D gene: TRBD1
clone size: few
CDR3 DNA: TGTGCCAGCAGTGGTAGACAGGGTGATAACCCGAACACTGAAGCTTTCTTT
CDR3 protein: CASSGRQGDNPNTEAFF

CDR3 length: 13
J gene: TRBJ2-7
V gene: TRBV6-5
D gene: TRBD1
clone size: .
CDR3 DNA: TGTGCCAGCAGTCAGGACAGGGTGGGGGAGCAGTACTTC
CDR3 protein: CASSQDRVGEQYF